This TCR beta chain was documented in a study of CD8 T cells in ankylosing spondylitis. Broader study findings: Those disease-linked clones were CD8+; they were also relatively rare in peripheral blood. Matched ankylosing spondylitis synovial fluid reportedly contained a significantly enriched population of disease-linked clones. Previous work reported some of these motif variants in the synovial fluid and blood of reactive arthritis. A TCR beta motif made of fewer than ten highly homologous variants seemed typical of ankylosing spondylitis blood.

Quantitative 5'-RACE with molecular barcodes generated TCR beta libraries. A single record per CDR3 protein comes from TCRdb applying MiXCR to the 5' RACE reads. The table lists some 800,000 distinct CDR3 sequences, about 12% of them singletons. V dropped 6 bases and J dropped 9 bases, with 9 bases sitting between them. The CDR3 extends over 11 amino acids. At least ten counts were recorded for this clonotype. Antigen unknown. The material sequenced was blood, either unsorted or a sorted T cell fraction (not recorded which). The TCR was taken from a male donor with ankylosing spondylitis. The chain employs TRBV12-3 or TRBV12-4 and TRBJ2-1; no clear D. CDR3 nucleotides: TGTGCCAGCAGGGCCCGGGCTGAGCAGTTCTTC. It encodes CASRARAEQFF.